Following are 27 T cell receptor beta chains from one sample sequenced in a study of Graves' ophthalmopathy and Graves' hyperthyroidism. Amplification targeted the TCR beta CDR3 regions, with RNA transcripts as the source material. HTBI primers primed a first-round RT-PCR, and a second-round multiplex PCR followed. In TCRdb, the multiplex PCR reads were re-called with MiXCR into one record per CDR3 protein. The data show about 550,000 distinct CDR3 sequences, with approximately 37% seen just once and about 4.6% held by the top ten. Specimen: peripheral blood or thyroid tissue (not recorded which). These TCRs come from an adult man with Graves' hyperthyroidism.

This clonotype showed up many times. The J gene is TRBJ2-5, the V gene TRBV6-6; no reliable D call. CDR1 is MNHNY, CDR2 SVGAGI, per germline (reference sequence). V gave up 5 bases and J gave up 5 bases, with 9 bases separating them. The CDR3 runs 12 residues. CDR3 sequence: CASSEYGETQYF. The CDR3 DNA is TGTGCCAGCAGTGAATACGGGGAGACCCAGTACTTC.

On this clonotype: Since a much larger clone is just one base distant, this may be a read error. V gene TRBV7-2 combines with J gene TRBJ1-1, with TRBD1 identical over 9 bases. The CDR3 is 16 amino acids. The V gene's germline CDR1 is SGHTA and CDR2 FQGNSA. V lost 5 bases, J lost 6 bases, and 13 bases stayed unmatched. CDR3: CASSPGQGKLDAEAFF. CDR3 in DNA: TGTGCCAGCAGCCCAGGACAGGGGAAGTTGGACGCTGAAGCTTTCTTT.

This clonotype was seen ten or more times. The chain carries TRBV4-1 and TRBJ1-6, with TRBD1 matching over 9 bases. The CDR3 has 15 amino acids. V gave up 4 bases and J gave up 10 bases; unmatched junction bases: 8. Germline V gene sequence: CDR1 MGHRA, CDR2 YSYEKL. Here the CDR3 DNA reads TGCGCCAGCAGCCGGGAGGGACAGGGCGGATCACCCCTCCACTTT. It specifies CASSREGQGGSPLHF.

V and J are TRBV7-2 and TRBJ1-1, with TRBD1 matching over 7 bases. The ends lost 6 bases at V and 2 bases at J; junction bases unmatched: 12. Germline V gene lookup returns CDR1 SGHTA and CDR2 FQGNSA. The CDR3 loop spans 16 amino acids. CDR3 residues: CASSYFPTGTNTEAFF. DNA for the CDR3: TGTGCCAGCAGTTACTTCCCGACAGGGACCAACACTGAAGCTTTCTTT.

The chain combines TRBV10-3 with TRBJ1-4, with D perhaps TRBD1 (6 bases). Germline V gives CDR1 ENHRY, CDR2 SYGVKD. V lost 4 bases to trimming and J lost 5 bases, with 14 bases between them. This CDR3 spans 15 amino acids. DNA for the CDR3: TGTGCCATCAGTGGGACAGCCGGGGACAATGAAAAACTGTTTTTT. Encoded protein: CAISGTAGDNEKLFF.

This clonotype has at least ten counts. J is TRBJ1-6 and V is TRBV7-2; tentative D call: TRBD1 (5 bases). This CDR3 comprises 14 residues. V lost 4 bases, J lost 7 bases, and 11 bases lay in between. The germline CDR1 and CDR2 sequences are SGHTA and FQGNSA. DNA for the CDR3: TGTGCCAGCAGCTCAACAGGAGGGAATTCACCCCTCCACTTT. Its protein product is CASSSTGGNSPLHF.

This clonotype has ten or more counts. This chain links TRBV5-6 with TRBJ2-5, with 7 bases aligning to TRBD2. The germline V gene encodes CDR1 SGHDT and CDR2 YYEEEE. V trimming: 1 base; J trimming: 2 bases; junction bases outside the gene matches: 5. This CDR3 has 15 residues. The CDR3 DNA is TGTGCCAGCAGCTTGATGGGGCGGGGGCAAGAGACCCAGTACTTC. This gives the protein CASSLMGRGQETQYF.

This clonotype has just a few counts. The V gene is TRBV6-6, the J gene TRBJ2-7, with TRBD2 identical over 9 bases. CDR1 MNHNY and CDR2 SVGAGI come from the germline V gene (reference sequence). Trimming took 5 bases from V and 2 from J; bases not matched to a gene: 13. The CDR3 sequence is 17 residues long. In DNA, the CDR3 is TGTGCCAGCAGTCCCCTGGGGGTTAGCGGGAGCCCCTACGAGCAGTACTTC. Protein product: CASSPLGVSGSPYEQYF.

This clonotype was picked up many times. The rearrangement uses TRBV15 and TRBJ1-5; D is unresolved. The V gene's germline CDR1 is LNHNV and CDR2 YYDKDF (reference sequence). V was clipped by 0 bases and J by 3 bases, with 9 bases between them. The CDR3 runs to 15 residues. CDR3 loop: CATSRDLSTNQPQHF. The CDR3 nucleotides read TGTGCCACCAGCAGAGATTTGTCCACCAATCAGCCCCAGCATTTT.

The chain's CDR3 is CAISDASGDTQETQYF. CDR3 nucleotide sequence: TGTGCCATCAGTGATGCCAGCGGGGACACCCAAGAGACCCAGTACTTC. This chain connects TRBV10-3 to TRBJ2-5; D is perhaps TRBD2 (7 bases). Trimming took 3 bases from V and 1 from J, leaving 15 bases between them. Germline loops: CDR1 ENHRY, CDR2 SYGVKD. This CDR3 is 16 amino acids long.

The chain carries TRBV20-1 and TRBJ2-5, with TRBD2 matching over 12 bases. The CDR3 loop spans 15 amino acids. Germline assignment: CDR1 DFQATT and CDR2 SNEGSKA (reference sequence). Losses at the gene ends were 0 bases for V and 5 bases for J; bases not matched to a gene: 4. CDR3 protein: CSARDLLAGGETQYF. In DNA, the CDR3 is TGCAGTGCTAGAGATCTGCTAGCGGGAGGGGAGACCCAGTACTTC.

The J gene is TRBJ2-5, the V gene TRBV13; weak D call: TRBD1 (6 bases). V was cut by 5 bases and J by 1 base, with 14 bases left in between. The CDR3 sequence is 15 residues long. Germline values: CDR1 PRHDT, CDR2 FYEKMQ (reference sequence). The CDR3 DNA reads TGTGCCAGCAGCCTGACCCGGGACATCCAAGAGACCCAGTACTTC. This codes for CASSLTRDIQETQYF.

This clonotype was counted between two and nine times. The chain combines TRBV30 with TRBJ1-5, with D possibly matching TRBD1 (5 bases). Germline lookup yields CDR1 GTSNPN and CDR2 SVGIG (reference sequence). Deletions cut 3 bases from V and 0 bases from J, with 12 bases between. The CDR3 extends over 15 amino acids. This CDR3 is CAWSAGHLSNQPQHF. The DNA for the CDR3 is TGTGCCTGGAGCGCCGGACACCTTAGCAATCAGCCCCAGCATTTT.

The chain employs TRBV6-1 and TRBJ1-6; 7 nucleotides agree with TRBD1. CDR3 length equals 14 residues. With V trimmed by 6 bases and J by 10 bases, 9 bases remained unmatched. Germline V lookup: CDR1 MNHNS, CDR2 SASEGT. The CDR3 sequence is CASSPDRAKSPLHF. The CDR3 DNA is TGTGCCAGCAGCCCCGACAGGGCTAAATCACCCCTCCACTTT.

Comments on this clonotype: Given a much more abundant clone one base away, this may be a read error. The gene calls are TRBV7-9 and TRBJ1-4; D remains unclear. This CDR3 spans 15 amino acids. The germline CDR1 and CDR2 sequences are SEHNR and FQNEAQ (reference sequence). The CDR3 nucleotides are TGTGCCAGCCGCTTAGGACCAGCAACTAATGAAAAACTGTTTTTT. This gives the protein CASRLGPATNEKLFF.

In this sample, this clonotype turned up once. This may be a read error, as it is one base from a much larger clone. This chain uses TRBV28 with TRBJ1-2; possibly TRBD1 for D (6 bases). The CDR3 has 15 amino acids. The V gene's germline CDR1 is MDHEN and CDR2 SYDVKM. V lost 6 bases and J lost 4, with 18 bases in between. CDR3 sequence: CASSLTGLTSYGYTF. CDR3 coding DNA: TGTGCCAGCAGCCTGACAGGCCTTACTAGCTATGGCTACACCTTC.

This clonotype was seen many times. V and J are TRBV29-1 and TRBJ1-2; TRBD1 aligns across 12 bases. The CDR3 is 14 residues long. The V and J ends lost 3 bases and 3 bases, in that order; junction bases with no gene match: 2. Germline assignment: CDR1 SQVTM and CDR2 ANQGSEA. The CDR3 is CSVDGTGGYYGYTF. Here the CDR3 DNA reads TGCAGCGTTGACGGGACAGGGGGCTACTATGGCTACACCTTC. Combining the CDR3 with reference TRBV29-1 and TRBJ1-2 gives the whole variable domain SAVISQKPSRDICQRGTSLTIQCQVDSQVTMMFWYRQQPGQSLTLIATANQGSEATYESGFVIDKFPISRPNLTFSTLTVSNMSPEDSSIYLCSVDGTGGYYGYTFGSGTRLTVV.

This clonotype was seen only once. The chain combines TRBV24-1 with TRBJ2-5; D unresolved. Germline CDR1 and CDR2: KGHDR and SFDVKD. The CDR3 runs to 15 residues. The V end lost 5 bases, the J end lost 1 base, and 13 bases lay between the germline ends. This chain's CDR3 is CATSADERPQETQYF. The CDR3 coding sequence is TGTGCCACCAGTGCCGATGAGAGACCCCAAGAGACCCAGTACTTC.

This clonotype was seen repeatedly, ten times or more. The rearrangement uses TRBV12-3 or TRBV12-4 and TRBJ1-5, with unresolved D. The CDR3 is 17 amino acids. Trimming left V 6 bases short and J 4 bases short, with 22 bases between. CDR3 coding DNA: TGTGCCAGCAGCCCCTTTCGGCCGGGGTGGGGTAATCAGCCCCAGCATTTT. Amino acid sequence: CASSPFRPGWGNQPQHF.

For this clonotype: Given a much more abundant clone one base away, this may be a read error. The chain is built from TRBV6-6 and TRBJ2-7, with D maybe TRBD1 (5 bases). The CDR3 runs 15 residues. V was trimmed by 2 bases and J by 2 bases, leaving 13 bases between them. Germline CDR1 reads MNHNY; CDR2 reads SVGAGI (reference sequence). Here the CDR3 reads CASSYAETVTYEQYF. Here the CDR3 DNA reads TGTGCCAGCAGTTACGCCGAGACAGTCACCTACGAGCAGTACTTC.

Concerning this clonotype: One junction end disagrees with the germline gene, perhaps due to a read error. The CDR3: CASRSGTGVYSNQPRHF. The CDR3 DNA is TGTGCCAGCAGATCCGGGACAGGGGTTTATAGCAATCAGCCCCGGCATTTT. The V call is TRBV6-1, the J call TRBJ1-5, with TRBD1 identical over 10 bases. The CDR3 consists of 17 residues. Germline CDR1 reads MNHNS; CDR2 reads SASEGT.

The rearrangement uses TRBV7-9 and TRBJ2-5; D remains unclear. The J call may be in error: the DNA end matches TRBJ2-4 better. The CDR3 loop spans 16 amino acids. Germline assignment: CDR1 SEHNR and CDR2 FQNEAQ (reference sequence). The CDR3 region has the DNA TGTGCCAGCAGCTTAGTTGGGTATCGCGTTTCTGACATTCAGTACTTC. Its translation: CASSLVGYRVSDIQYF.

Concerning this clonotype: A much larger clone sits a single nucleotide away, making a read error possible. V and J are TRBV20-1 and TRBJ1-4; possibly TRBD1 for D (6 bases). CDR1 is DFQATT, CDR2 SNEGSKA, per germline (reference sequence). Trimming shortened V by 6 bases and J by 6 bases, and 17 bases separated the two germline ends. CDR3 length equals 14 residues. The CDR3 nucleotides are TGCAGTGCGAGGGGACGGGGGGCAGATGAAAAACTGTTTTTT. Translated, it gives CSARGRGADEKLFF.

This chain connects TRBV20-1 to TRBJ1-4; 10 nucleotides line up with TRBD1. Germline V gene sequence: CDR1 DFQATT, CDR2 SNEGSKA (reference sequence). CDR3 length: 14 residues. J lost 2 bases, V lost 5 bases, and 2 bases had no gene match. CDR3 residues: CSAPGQGTNEKLFF. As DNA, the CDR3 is TGCAGTGCTCCGGGACAGGGGACTAATGAAAAACTGTTTTTT.

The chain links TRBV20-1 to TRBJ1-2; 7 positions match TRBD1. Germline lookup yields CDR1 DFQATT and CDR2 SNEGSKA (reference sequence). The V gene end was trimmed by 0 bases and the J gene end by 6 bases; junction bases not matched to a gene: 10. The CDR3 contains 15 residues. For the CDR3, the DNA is TGCAGTGCTAGAGACCTTAGGGGGCCGGCGGATGGCTACACCTTC. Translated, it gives CSARDLRGPADGYTF.

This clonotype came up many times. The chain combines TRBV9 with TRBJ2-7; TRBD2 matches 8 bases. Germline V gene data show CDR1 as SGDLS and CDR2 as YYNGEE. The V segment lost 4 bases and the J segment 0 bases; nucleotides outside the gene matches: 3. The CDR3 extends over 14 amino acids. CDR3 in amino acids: CASSIGTSSYEQYF. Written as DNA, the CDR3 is TGTGCCAGCAGCATCGGGACTAGCTCCTACGAGCAGTACTTC.

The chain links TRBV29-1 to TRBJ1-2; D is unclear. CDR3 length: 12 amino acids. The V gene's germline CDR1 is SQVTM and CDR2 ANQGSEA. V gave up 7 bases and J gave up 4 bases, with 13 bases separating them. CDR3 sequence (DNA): TGCAGCGCGTCGGGGAGGCCCTATGGCTACACCTTC. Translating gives CSASGRPYGYTF.